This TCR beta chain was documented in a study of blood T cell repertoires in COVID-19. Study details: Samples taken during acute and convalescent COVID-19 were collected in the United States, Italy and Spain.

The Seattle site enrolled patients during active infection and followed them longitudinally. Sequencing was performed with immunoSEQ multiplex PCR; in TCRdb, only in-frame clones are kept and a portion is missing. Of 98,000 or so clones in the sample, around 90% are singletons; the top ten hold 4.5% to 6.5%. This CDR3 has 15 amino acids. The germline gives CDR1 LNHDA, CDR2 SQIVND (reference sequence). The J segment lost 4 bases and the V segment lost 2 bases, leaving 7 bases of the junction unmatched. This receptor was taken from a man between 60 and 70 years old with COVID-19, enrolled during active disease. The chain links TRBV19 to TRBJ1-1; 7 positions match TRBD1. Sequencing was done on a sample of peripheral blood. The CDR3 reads CASSISDRVSTEAFF. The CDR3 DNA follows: TGTGCCAGTAGTATAAGCGACAGGGTGAGCACTGAAGCTTTCTTT.